This entry concerns a single T cell receptor beta chain. The antigen remains undetermined. V was clipped by 3 bases and J by 2 bases; unmatched bases: 5. This CDR3 has 16 amino acids. CDR1 is SGHVS and CDR2 is FQNEAQ in the germline V gene. The data derive from a study of cytotoxic CD8 clonotypes in ibrutinib-treated CLL. In the study overall: IGHV unmutated around 17; relapsed/refractory about a dozen; treatment-naive about 14. A median about twelve months of treatment, range 6 to 36, preceded the collection of response samples.

The planned depth of sequencing spanned 1 in 200,000 to 1 in 1 million T cells. Sequencing used immunoSEQ multiplex PCR; TCRdb keeps in-frame clones, though not all of them. The data contain 150,000 to 200,000 clones, roughly 86% of them singletons. General observations from the study: Clonality correlated strongly with circulating CD8+ T cells and exceeded age-matched healthy donors at baseline.

The chain combines TRBV7-8 with TRBJ2-1, with 9 nucleotides matching TRBD1. Material: PBMCs, obtained after 12 months of ibrutinib treatment. The clonotype comes from a human donor with chronic lymphocytic leukemia. CDR3 nucleotide sequence: TGTGCCAGCAGCTTGATACGACAGGGGGCCTACAATGAGCAGTTCTTC. Amino acid sequence: CASSLIRQGAYNEQFF.